One sample yielded the 32 T cell receptor beta chains listed below, sequenced in a study of T cell responses to AZD1222 COVID-19 vaccine. The protocol was immunoSEQ multiplex PCR, while the TCRdb copy is restricted to in-frame clones and leaves out a portion. The data contain some 130,000 clones, more than 85% of them seen just once; the ten biggest clones take up more than 8.5%. Sequencing was performed on peripheral blood, taken on day 0 of AZD1222 vaccination. The receptors here all came from an adult in good health.

The J gene is TRBJ1-4, the V gene TRBV2, with 7 bases identical to TRBD1. The CDR3 runs 15 residues. CDR1 is SNHLY, CDR2 FYNNEI, per germline. Trimming at V came to 3 bases and at J to 5 bases, leaving 6 bases not matched to a gene. The CDR3 DNA is TGTGCCAGCAGTGAGTGGGACAGCAGAAATGAAAAACTGTTTTTT. Translation: CASSEWDSRNEKLFF.

The chain has TRBV28 and TRBJ1-1, with D perhaps TRBD1 (6 bases). Per the germline V gene, CDR1 is MDHEN and CDR2 is SYDVKM. The CDR3 covers 14 residues. V was cut by 5 bases and J by 4 bases, with 14 bases left in between. CDR3 in DNA: TGTGCCAGCAGTGTTTCAGGGGCCCTCACTGAAGCTTTCTTT. Amino acids: CASSVSGALTEAFF.

This sequence joins TRBV9 and TRBJ1-6; possibly TRBD1 for D (5 bases). Trimming stripped 3 bases from V and 9 bases from J, with 10 bases between. Germline V gene sequence: CDR1 SGDLS, CDR2 YYNGEE. The CDR3 runs to 13 residues. The CDR3 loop is CASSEGPGSPLHF. Here the CDR3 DNA reads TGTGCCAGCAGCGAGGGGCCTGGTTCACCCCTCCACTTT.

The chain joins TRBV6-5 to TRBJ2-7; D perhaps matches TRBD2 (5 bases). Trimming cost V 6 bases and J 0 bases, with 9 bases left between them. This CDR3 contains 13 residues. Germline assignment: CDR1 MNHEY and CDR2 SVGAGI. CDR3 nucleotide sequence: TGTGCCAGCAGCCCCGGGATCTCCTACGAGCAGTACTTC. Translated, it gives CASSPGISYEQYF.

J is TRBJ1-1 and V is TRBV19; D not certain. The germline V gene encodes CDR1 LNHDA and CDR2 SQIVND (reference sequence). V gave up 3 bases and J gave up 3 bases, with 5 bases separating them. This CDR3 spans 12 amino acids. CDR3 protein: CASSISHTEAFF. Written as DNA, the CDR3 is TGTGCCAGTAGTATTAGTCACACTGAAGCTTTCTTT.

The gene calls are TRBV19 and TRBJ1-4; 8 bases align to TRBD1. CDR3 size: 14 residues. The germline CDR1 and CDR2 sequences are LNHDA and SQIVND (reference sequence). Germline trimming cut 3 bases from V and 7 bases from J; bases unmatched to any gene: 4. CDR3 DNA sequence: TGTGCCAGTAGTATGGGGACAGGTTCTGAAAAACTGTTTTTT. This gives the protein CASSMGTGSEKLFF. The full variable domain, in which reference TRBV19 and TRBJ1-4 provide the parts outside the CDR3, is DGGITQSPKYLFRKEGQNVTLSCEQNLNHDAMYWYRQDPGQGLRLIYYSQIVNDFQKGDIAEGYSVSREKKESFPLTVTSAQKNPTAFYLCASSMGTGSEKLFFGSGTQLSVL.

This chain joins TRBV27 and TRBJ2-1; D is possibly TRBD1 (5 bases). The V end lost 2 bases, the J end lost 8 bases, and 13 bases lay between the germline ends. Germline V gene data show CDR1 as MNHEY and CDR2 as SMNVEV (reference sequence). There are 14 residues in the CDR3. The CDR3 region has the DNA TGTGCCAGCAGTTTAGCTGGGGCTTCGGATGAGCAGTTCTTC. Translation gives CASSLAGASDEQFF.

The chain uses TRBV6-5 and TRBJ1-2; no firm D call. The CDR3 is 12 residues long. Germline lookup yields CDR1 MNHEY and CDR2 SVGAGI. V lost 4 bases and J lost 9, with 12 bases in between. This CDR3 is CASSSSGPRYTF. The DNA of the CDR3 is TGTGCCAGCAGTTCCTCGGGCCCGCGCTACACCTTC.

The V and J genes are TRBV21-1 and TRBJ1-2; the DNA was not used to check the table's D call, TRBD1. TRBV21-1 is termed a pseudogene. This CDR3 has 16 residues. In DNA, the CDR3 is TGTGCCAGCAGCCTACAGGGGTTCTCGAGCAACTATGGCTACACCTTC. Translated: CASSLQGFSSNYGYTF.

V and J are TRBV6-5 and TRBJ2-7; D gene ambiguous. Germline V CDR1 and CDR2: MNHEY, SVGAGI. The CDR3 consists of 15 residues. Trimming removed 5 bases at V and 0 bases at J, with 14 bases between. The CDR3 DNA reads as TGTGCCAGCAGTACCGAATATCTAAGCTCCTACGAGCAGTACTTC. Amino acids: CASSTEYLSSYEQYF.

V and J are TRBV27 and TRBJ1-6, with D uncertain. Looked up from germline, CDR1 is MNHEY and CDR2 is SMNVEV (reference sequence). The ends were cut back, 1 base at V and 13 bases at J, with 11 bases in the middle. There are 13 residues in the CDR3. CDR3 DNA sequence: TGTGCCAGCAGTTTATTGGGGATTGAGCCCCTCCACTTT. It codes for CASSLLGIEPLHF.

The chain recombines TRBV7-6 with TRBJ1-5; tentative D call: TRBD1 (5 bases). The CDR3 contains 17 residues. The V end lost 3 bases, the J end lost 4 bases, and 19 bases lay between the germline ends. Per the germline V gene, CDR1 is SGHVS and CDR2 is FNYEAQ. DNA for the CDR3: TGTGCCAGCAGCTTGGCCGCCGGGGCCGCGGGGAATCAGCCCCAGCATTTT. This codes for CASSLAAGAAGNQPQHF.

V is TRBV27 and J is TRBJ1-4, with D uncertain. The germline V gene has CDR1 MNHEY and CDR2 SMNVEV (reference sequence). The CDR3 is 13 amino acids. V lost 6 bases, J lost 5 bases, and 10 bases lay in between. The CDR3 loop is CASRVSGNEKLFF. In DNA, the CDR3 is TGTGCCAGCAGGGTCTCCGGGAATGAAAAACTGTTTTTT.

The chain links TRBV19 to TRBJ2-6; no clear D. Germline V lookup: CDR1 LNHDA, CDR2 SQIVND (reference sequence). The CDR3 spans 14 residues. V lost 3 bases and J lost 0, with 3 bases in between. CDR3: CASSMSSGANVLTF. The CDR3 DNA sequence: TGTGCCAGTAGTATGAGCTCTGGGGCCAACGTCCTGACTTTC.

V and J are TRBV27 and TRBJ1-1; no definite D call. Looked up from germline, CDR1 is MNHEY and CDR2 is SMNVEV (reference sequence). This CDR3 has 16 amino acids. Between the trimmed V and J ends, which lost 2 bases and 3 bases, there was a span of 16 bases. In nucleotides, the CDR3 is TGTGCCAGCAGTTTAAACAGCCTGAATAGGTACACTGAAGCTTTCTTT. Translated: CASSLNSLNRYTEAFF.

The chain combines TRBV27 with TRBJ1-1; no firm D call. CDR3 length equals 14 residues. V was pared by 1 base and J by 1 base, with 7 bases between. Per the germline V gene, CDR1 is MNHEY and CDR2 is SMNVEV (reference sequence). CDR3 in DNA: TGTGCCAGCAGTTTATTAGGGTCGAACACTGAAGCTTTCTTT. It encodes CASSLLGSNTEAFF.

The J gene is TRBJ1-2, the V gene TRBV5-5, with TRBD1 matching 8 bases. Germline trimming cut 5 bases from V and 7 bases from J; bases unmatched to any gene: 10. The CDR3 spans 14 residues. Germline V lookup: CDR1 SGHKS, CDR2 YYEKEE (reference sequence). This CDR3 is CASRPGGAAIGYTF. The CDR3 bases are TGTGCCAGCAGGCCAGGGGGCGCAGCCATTGGCTACACCTTC.

The chain carries TRBV23-1 and TRBJ1-2; D is perhaps TRBD1 (6 bases). TRBV23-1 is noted as an ORF with a role that remains uncertain. V was trimmed by 4 bases and J by 6 bases, leaving 15 bases between them. CDR3 length equals 14 residues. The CDR3 loop is CASSPLDRTHGYTF. The DNA of the CDR3 is TGCGCCAGCAGTCCGTTGGACAGAACCCATGGCTACACCTTC.

The chain uses TRBV10-3 and TRBJ1-2; maybe TRBD1 (5 bases). Germline V gene lookup returns CDR1 ENHRY and CDR2 SYGVKD. The CDR3 has 16 residues. The ends were cut back, 5 bases at V and 6 bases at J, with 22 bases in the middle. CDR3 in amino acids: CAISSSTFESGNGYTF. The CDR3 bases are TGTGCCATCAGTTCAAGCACTTTTGAGTCAGGGAATGGCTACACCTTC.

This chain links TRBV7-2 with TRBJ1-3; 7 bases map to TRBD1. This CDR3 is built from 15 residues. With V trimmed by 6 bases and J by 2 bases, 7 bases remained unmatched. The germline V gene encodes CDR1 SGHTA and CDR2 FQGNSA. For the CDR3, the DNA is TGTGCCAGCAGTGAACAGGGGCTCACTGGAAACACCATATATTTT. Its protein product is CASSEQGLTGNTIYF.

The genes are TRBV29-1 and TRBJ1-1; D is unresolved. The CDR3 extends over 12 amino acids. V was cut by 6 bases and J by 4 bases, with 12 bases left in between. The germline gives CDR1 SQVTM, CDR2 ANQGSEA. The CDR3 sequence is CSVLGYGTEAFF. CDR3 nucleotide sequence: TGCAGCGTACTAGGGTACGGCACTGAAGCTTTCTTT.

The chain employs TRBV6-5 and TRBJ2-1; 7 nucleotides agree with TRBD1. The V segment lost 6 bases and the J segment 7 bases; nucleotides outside the gene matches: 6. Germline loops: CDR1 MNHEY, CDR2 SVGAGI. The CDR3 covers 13 residues. CDR3 residues: CASRGDRQNEQFF. As DNA, the CDR3 is TGTGCCAGCAGGGGGGACAGACAGAATGAGCAGTTCTTC.

The chain has TRBV21-1 and TRBJ1-1; TRBD1, the D gene given by the table, was not confirmed from the DNA. TRBV21-1 is assigned pseudogene status. This CDR3 has 20 residues. CDR3 in amino acids: CASSKDRGTRAKGGNTEAFF. The CDR3 DNA reads TGTGCCAGCAGCAAAGATAGGGGAACCAGGGCGAAAGGGGGAAACACTGAAGCTTTCTTT.

This clone was seen only once. Its ends do not fully match the called genes, so a read error is possible. This rearrangement joins TRBV5-4 to TRBJ1-2, with D perhaps matching TRBD1 (5 bases). Germline V gene lookup returns CDR1 SGHNT and CDR2 YYREEE (reference sequence). The CDR3 totals 14 residues. CDR3 amino acids: CASTLGQGLSSGTF. The CDR3 DNA is TGTGCCAGCACCTTGGGCCAGGGTCTTTCCTCGGGTACCTTC.

This clone was recorded once. The V and J genes are TRBV4-3 and TRBJ2-7; D possibly matches TRBD1 or TRBD2 (7 bases each). V lost 4 bases to trimming and J lost 4 bases, with 20 bases between them. Germline assignment: CDR1 LGHNA and CDR2 YSLEER. The CDR3 totals 16 residues. CDR3 protein: CASSRGSGRDSYEQYF. In nucleotides, the CDR3 is TGCGCCAGCAGCCGGGGATCAGGGAGGGACAGTTACGAGCAGTACTTC.

The V call is TRBV5-8, the J call TRBJ2-2, with 8 bases matching TRBD2. Germline CDR1 reads SGHTS; CDR2 reads YDEGEE. Losses at the gene ends were 1 base for V and 6 bases for J; bases not matched to a gene: 8. The CDR3 sequence is 16 residues long. The DNA for the CDR3 is TGTGCCAGCAGCTTGACGGCGGGGGGCTACTCCGGGGAGCTGTTTTTT. Amino acid sequence: CASSLTAGGYSGELFF.

This rearrangement joins TRBV7-9 to TRBJ1-5; D is possibly TRBD1 (5 bases). Germline CDR1 and CDR2: SEHNR and FQNEAQ (reference sequence). This CDR3 comprises 13 residues. Deletions cut 1 base from V and 5 bases from J, with 6 bases between. CDR3 coding DNA: TGTGCCAGCAGCTTAGGACAGTATCAGCCCCAGCATTTT. This translates into CASSLGQYQPQHF.

The chain joins TRBV4-3 to TRBJ2-6; D remains unclear. The CDR3 loop spans 15 amino acids. Germline-derived CDR1 and CDR2 are LGHNA and YSLEER. V was cut by 0 bases and J by 2 bases, with 5 bases left in between. The CDR3 bases are TGCGCCAGCAGCCAAGATCTCGCTGGGGCCAACGTCCTGACTTTC. Translating gives CASSQDLAGANVLTF.

Here the CDR3 DNA reads TGTGCCAGCAGTGTAGGGGTAGGGCAGCCCCAGCATTTT. This codes for CASSVGVGQPQHF. V usage is TRBV2 and J usage is TRBJ1-5, with D possibly matching TRBD1 (5 bases). Trimming took off 4 bases at V and 7 bases at J, with 11 bases between the two ends. CDR1 and CDR2 (germline): SNHLY, FYNNEI. The CDR3 covers 13 residues.

This clone was found a few times. In DNA, the CDR3 is TGTGCCAGCAGTGAAGCGCTAGACATATTCACCGGGGAGCTGTTTTTT. This sequence encodes CASSEALDIFTGELFF. This chain connects TRBV6-1 to TRBJ2-2, with no clear D. The CDR3 is made up of 16 amino acids. The germline V gene has CDR1 MNHNS and CDR2 SASEGT. V was pared by 0 bases and J by 4 bases, with 12 bases between.

This rearrangement joins TRBV15 to TRBJ1-2; D perhaps matches TRBD1 (5 bases). This CDR3 has 13 amino acids. Germline values: CDR1 LNHNV, CDR2 YYDKDF (reference sequence). V gave up 0 bases and J gave up 8 bases, with 10 bases separating them. CDR3 sequence (DNA): TGTGCCACCAGCAGAGATCGAGGGGAGGGCTACACCTTC. It specifies CATSRDRGEGYTF. The full variable domain, completed using reference TRBV15 and TRBJ1-2, is DAMVIQNPRYQVTQFGKPVTLSCSQTLNHNVMYWYQQKSSQAPKLLFHYYDKDFNNEADTPDNFQSRRPNTSFCFLDIRSPGLGDTAMYLCATSRDRGEGYTFGSGTRLTVV.

The rearrangement uses TRBV3-1 (or the pseudogene TRBV3-2) and TRBJ1-5, with D unclear. The CDR3 runs to 14 residues. Germline CDR1 is LGHDT and CDR2 is YNNKEL (reference sequence). V lost 5 bases, J lost 0 bases, and 8 bases lay in between. Here the CDR3 reads CASSSRGSNQPQHF. CDR3 DNA sequence: TGTGCCAGCAGCAGTCGAGGTAGCAATCAGCCCCAGCATTTT.